These 2 T cell receptor beta chains came from one sample sequenced in a study of T cells after posttransplantation cyclophosphamide. Controls had myeloablative marrow grafts with methotrexate and calcineurin inhibitor, sampled at 1 year. Profiling relied on immunoSEQ multiplex PCR, and the TCRdb table lists in-frame clones only, not all of them. The data hold 20,000 to 25,000 clones, with roughly 90% observed a single time. The sample consisted of PBMCs, taken after an allogeneic stem cell transplant with a calcineurin inhibitor and methotrexate. All receptors derive from a female patient in her fifties who received an allogeneic stem cell transplant from an unrelated donor, was CMV-positive, and had chronic GVHD only. Some T cells may trace back to the graft donor.

The rearrangement joins TRBV28 to TRBJ2-3, with TRBD2 matching over 8 bases. Per germline, CDR1 MDHEN and CDR2 SYDVKM. The CDR3 has 13 amino acids. J was trimmed by 3 bases and V by 8 bases; bases with no gene match: 4. The chain's CDR3 is CASGGRMTDTQYF. CDR3 DNA sequence: TGTGCCAGCGGCGGGAGGATGACAGATACGCAGTATTTT.

The V and J genes are TRBV28 and TRBJ2-7; no definite D call. CDR1 is MDHEN and CDR2 is SYDVKM in the germline V gene. The CDR3 has 12 amino acids. The germline V and J ends were trimmed by 5 bases and 1 base, with 6 bases remaining between them. CDR3 residues: CASSPTSYEQYF. The CDR3 DNA reads as TGTGCCAGCAGTCCAACTTCCTACGAGCAGTACTTC.